The entry below describes one TCR beta chain. Its antigen is unidentified. This record comes from a study of post-analysis software for immune sequencing data. Overall study: Relapsing-remitting, secondary progressive and progressive-relapsing multiple sclerosis were all included among the disease courses. Overall study results and limits: Samples sharing a preparation batch grouped tightly together when assessed by F measure. The five TRBV segments detected at higher frequency in patients than in controls included TRBV5-6, TRBV5-1 and TRBV20-1. Significantly lower normalized Chao1 diversity was seen in multiple sclerosis patients than in controls.

Unique-molecular-identifier-tagged TCR beta cDNA libraries were used. MiXCR, applied by TCRdb to the PCR reads, yields one record per CDR3 protein. In the table there are roughly 650,000 distinct CDR3 sequences, 55% to 70% of which are singletons. The germline V gene encodes CDR1 SGHVS and CDR2 FQNEAQ. This CDR3 is built from 19 residues. V gene TRBV7-8 combines with J gene TRBJ2-7, with TRBD2 matching 10 bases. The J call may not be correct, given that the DNA end is closer to TRBJ2-5. The specimen sequenced was blood. The receptor's source is a girl aged 2-9 years with multiple sclerosis. The DNA of the CDR3 is TGTGCCAGCAGCTTAATTGTTTCTAGCGGGAGCGGATTTAGTGAGACCCAGTACTTC. The encoded protein is CASSLIVSSGSGFSETQYF.